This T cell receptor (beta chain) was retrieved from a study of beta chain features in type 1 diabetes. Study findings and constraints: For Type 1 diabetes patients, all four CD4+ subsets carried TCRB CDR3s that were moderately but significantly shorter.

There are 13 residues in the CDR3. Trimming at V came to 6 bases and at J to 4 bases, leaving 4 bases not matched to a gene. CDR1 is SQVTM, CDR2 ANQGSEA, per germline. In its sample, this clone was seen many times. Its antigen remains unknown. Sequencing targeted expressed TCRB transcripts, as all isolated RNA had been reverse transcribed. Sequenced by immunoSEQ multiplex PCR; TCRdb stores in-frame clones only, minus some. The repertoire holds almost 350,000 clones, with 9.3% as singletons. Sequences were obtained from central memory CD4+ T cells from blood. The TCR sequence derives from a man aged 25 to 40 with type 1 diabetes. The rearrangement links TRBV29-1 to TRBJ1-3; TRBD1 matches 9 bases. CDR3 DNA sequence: TGCAGCGTCGGGGGGACAGGGGGAAACACCATATATTTT. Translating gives CSVGGTGGNTIYF.